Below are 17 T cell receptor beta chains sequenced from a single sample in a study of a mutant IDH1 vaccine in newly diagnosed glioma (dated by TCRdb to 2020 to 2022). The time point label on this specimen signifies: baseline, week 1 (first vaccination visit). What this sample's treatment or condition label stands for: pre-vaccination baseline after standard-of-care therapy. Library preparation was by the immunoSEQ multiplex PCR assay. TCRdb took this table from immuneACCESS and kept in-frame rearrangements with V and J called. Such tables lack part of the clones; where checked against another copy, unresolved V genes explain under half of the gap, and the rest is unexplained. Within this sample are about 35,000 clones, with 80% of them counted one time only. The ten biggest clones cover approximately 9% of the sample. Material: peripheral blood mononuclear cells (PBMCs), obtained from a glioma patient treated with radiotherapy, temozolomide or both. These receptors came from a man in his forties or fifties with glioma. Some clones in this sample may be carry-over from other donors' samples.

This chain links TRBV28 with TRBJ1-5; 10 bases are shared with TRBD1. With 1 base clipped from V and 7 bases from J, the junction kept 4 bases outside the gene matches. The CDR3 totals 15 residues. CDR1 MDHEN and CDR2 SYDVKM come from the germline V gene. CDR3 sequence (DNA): TGTGCCAGCAGTTTATTGGGACAGGGGTCGCAGCCCCAGCATTTT. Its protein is CASSLLGQGSQPQHF.

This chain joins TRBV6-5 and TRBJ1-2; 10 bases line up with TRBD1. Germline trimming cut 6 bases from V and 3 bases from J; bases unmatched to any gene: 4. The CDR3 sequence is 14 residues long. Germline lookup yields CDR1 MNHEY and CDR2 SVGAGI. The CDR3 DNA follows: TGTGCCAGCAGACGCGGGACAGGGGACTATGGCTACACCTTC. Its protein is CASRRGTGDYGYTF.

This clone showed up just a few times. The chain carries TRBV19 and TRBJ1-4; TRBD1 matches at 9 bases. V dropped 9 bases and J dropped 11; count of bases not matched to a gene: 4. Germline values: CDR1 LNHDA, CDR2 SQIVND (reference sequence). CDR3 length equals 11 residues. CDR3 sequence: CASTGGTKLFF. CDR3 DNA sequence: TGTGCCAGCACAGGGGGCACGAAACTGTTTTTT.

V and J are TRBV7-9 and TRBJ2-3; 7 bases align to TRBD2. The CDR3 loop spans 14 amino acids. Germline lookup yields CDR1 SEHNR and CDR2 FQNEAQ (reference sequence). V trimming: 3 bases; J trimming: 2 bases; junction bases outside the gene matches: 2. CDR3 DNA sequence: TGTGCCAGCAGCTTTCGGGGGGTCACAGATACGCAGTATTTT. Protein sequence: CASSFRGVTDTQYF.

For the CDR3, the DNA is TGTGCCAGCAGTGAAGGGGAGAGCAATGAGCAGTTCTTC. Translation gives CASSEGESNEQFF. This chain links TRBV6-4 with TRBJ2-1; D possibly matches TRBD1 or TRBD2 (5 bases each). Germline V gene lookup returns CDR1 MRHNA and CDR2 SNTAGT. The V gene lost 3 bases and the J gene lost 6 bases, with 9 bases spanning the gap. The CDR3 is 13 residues long.

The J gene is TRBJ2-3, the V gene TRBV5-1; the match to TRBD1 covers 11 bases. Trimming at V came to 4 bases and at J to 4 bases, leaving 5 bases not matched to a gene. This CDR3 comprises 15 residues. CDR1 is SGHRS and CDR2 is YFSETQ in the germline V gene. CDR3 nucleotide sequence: TGCGCCAGCAGCCCGGGACAGGGGGTGGCAGATACGCAGTATTTT. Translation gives CASSPGQGVADTQYF.

CDR3: CASKSRDTQYF. For the CDR3, the DNA is TGTGCCAGCAAAAGTCGGGATACGCAGTATTTT. The J gene is TRBJ2-3, the V gene TRBV2; D is unclear. This CDR3 has 11 amino acids. Looked up from germline, CDR1 is SNHLY and CDR2 is FYNNEI. The V and J ends lost 7 bases and 6 bases respectively, with 8 bases between them. The whole variable domain, remainder taken from reference TRBV2 and TRBJ2-3, is EPEVTQTPSHQVTQMGQEVILRCVPISNHLYFYWYRQILGQKVEFLVSFYNNEISEKSEIFDDQFSVERPDGSNFTLKIRSTKLEDSAMYFCASKSRDTQYFGPGTRLTVL.

CDR3 in DNA: TGTGCCAGTAGTGTACATCAAGGTAATGGCTACACCTTC. It is translated as CASSVHQGNGYTF. This sequence joins TRBV19 and TRBJ1-2; D gene uncertain. CDR3 length equals 13 residues. The ends were cut back, 5 bases at V and 6 bases at J, with 13 bases in the middle. Germline CDR1 LNHDA, CDR2 SQIVND (reference sequence).

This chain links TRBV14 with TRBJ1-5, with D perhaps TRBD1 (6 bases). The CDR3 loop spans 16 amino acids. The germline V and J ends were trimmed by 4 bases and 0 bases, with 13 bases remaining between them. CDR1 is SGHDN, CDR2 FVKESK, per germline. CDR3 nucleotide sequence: TGTGCCAGCAGCCCCCCCTCGGGACATAGCAATCAGCCCCAGCATTTT. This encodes CASSPPSGHSNQPQHF. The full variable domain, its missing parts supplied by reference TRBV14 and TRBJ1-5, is EAGVTQFPSHSVIEKGQTVTLRCDPISGHDNLYWYRRVMGKEIKFLLHFVKESKQDESGMPNNRFLAERTGGTYSTLKVQPAELEDSGVYFCASSPPSGHSNQPQHFGDGTRLSIL.

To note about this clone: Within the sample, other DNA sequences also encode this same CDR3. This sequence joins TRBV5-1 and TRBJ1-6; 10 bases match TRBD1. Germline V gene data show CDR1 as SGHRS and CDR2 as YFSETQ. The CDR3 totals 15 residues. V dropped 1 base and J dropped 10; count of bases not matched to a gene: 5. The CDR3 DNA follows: TGCGCCAGCAGCTTGAAGGGACAGGGGAGCTCACCCCTCCACTTT. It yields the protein CASSLKGQGSSPLHF.

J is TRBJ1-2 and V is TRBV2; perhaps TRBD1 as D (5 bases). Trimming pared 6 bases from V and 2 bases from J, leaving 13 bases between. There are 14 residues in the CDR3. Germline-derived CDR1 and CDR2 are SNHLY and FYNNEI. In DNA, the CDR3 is TGTGCCAGCAGCCACACACAGGAGAACTATGGCTACACCTTC. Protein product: CASSHTQENYGYTF.

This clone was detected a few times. The CDR3 DNA reads as TGTGCCAGCTCACCCCCCCTTGAGGGGTCACCCTACGAGCAGTACTTC. Its translation: CASSPPLEGSPYEQYF. This sequence joins TRBV18 and TRBJ2-7; D tentatively reads TRBD1 or TRBD2 (5 bases each). This CDR3 has 16 amino acids. Looked up from germline, CDR1 is KGHSH and CDR2 is LQKENI. V gave up 3 bases and J gave up 2 bases, with 17 bases separating them.

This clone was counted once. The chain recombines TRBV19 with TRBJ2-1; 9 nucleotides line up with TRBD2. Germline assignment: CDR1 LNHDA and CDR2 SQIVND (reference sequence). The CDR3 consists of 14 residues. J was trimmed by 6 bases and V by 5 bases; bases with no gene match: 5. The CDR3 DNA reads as TGTGCCAGTAGTCCTAGCGGGGATTCCAATGAGCAGTTCTTC. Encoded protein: CASSPSGDSNEQFF.

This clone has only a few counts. CDR3 in amino acids: CASSLRQGGQPQHF. Here the CDR3 DNA reads TGTGCCAGCAGCTTAAGACAGGGAGGTCAGCCCCAGCATTTT. The chain carries TRBV13 and TRBJ1-5; TRBD1 aligns across 7 bases. The CDR3 is made up of 14 amino acids. Germline V gives CDR1 PRHDT, CDR2 FYEKMQ (reference sequence). Losses at the gene ends were 2 bases for V and 6 bases for J; bases not matched to a gene: 4.

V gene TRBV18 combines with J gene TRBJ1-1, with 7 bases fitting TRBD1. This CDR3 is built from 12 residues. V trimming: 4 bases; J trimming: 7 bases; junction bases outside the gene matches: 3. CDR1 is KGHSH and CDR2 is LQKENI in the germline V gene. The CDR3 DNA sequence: TGTGCCAGCTCACGCCGGGACAGTGAAGCTTTCTTT. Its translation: CASSRRDSEAFF.

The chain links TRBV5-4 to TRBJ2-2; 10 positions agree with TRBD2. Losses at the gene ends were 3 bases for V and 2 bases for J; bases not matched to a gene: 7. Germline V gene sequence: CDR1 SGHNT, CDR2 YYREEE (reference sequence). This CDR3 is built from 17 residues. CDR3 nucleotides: TGTGCCAGCAGCTCGGCAGGACTAGCGGCTAACACCGGGGAGCTGTTTTTT. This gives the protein CASSSAGLAANTGELFF.

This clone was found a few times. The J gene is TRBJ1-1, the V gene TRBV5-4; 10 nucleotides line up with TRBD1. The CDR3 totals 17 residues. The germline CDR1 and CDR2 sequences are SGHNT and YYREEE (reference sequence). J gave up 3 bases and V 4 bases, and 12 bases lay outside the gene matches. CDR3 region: CASSKTGGLLFDTEAFF. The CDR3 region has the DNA TGTGCCAGCAGCAAGACAGGGGGCCTTCTCTTCGACACTGAAGCTTTCTTT.